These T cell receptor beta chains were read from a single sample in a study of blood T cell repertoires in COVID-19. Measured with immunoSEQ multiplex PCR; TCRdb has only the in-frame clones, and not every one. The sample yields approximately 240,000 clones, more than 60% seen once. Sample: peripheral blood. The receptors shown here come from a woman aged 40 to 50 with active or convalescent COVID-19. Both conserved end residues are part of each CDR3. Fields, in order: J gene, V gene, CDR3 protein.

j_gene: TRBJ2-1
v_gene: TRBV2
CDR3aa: CASMQGTGVEQFF

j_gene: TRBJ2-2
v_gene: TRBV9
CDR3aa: CASSSTGTLSGDTGELFF

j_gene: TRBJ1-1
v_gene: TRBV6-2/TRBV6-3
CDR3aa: CASSYPTGSGANTEAFF

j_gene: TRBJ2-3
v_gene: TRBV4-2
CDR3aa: CASSQSWDSRTDTQYF

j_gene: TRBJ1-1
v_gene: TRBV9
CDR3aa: CASSGGQPLNTEAFF

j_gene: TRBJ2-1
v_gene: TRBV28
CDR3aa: CASSPLSDSRLGNEQFF

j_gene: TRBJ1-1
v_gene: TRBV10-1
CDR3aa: CASSRGLNTEAFF

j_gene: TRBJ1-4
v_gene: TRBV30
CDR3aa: CAWSGATGFANEKLFF

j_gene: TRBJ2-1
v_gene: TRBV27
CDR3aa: CASSLTPRGLGWGYNEQFF

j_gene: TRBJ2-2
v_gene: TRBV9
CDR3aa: CASSVEGGPGELFF

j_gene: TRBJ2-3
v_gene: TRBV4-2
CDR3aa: CASSQVVDRSTDTQYF

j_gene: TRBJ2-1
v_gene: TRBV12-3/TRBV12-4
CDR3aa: CASSYTGSEQFF

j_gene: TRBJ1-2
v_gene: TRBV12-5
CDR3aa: CASGLLGQGVYGYTF

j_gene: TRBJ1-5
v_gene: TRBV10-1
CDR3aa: CASSELGGNSNQPQHF

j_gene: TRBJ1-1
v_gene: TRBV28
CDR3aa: CASSPGDRYTEAFF

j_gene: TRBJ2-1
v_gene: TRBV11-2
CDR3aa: CASSLTGWSSNEQFF

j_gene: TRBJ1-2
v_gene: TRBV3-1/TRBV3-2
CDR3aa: CASSQDQALNYGYTF

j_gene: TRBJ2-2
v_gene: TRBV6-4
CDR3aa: CASSYSGNTGELFF

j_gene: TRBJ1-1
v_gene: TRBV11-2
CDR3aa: CASSLGTGLEAFF

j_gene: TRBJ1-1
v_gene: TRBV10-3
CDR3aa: CAISPGQGSEAFF

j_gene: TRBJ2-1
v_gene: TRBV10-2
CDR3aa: CASMSTSGDNEQFF

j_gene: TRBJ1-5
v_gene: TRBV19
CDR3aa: CASGGYQDNQPQHF

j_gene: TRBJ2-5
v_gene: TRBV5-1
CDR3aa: CASSGPGLFQETQYF

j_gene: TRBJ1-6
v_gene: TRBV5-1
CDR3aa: CASSLDYRVSSPLHF

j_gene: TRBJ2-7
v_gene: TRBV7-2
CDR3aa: CASSLTSGGYEQYF

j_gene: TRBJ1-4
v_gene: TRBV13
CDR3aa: CASSWGQGDEKLFF

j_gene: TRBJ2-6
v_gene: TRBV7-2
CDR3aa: CASSIKGANVLTF

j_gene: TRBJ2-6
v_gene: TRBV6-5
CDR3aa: CASSYSISGANVLTF

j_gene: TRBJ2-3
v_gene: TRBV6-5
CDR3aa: CASTTGGTTDTQYF

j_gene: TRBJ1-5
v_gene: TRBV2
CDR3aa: CASSYQGQSNQPQHF

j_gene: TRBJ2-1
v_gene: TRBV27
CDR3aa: CASSLERGGFEQFF

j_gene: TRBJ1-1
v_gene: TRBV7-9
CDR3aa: CASSLARVKAFF

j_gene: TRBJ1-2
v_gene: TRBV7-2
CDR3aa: CASSHPSGTGDYGYTF

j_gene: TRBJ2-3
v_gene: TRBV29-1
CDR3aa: CSVEEGQGLPDTQYF